Listed below are T cell receptor beta chains from one sample, sequenced in a study of tumor and adjacent non-tumor tissue in lung cancer. TCRdb itself ran the multiplex PCR reads through MiXCR, one entry per CDR3 protein. In the table there are some 93,000 distinct CDR3 sequences, roughly 70% of which are singletons. Specimen: lung tumor tissue. The receptors stem from a man between 60 and 75 years old with non-small cell lung cancer. Each CDR3 is given with its conserved first and last residue.

cdr3_length | v_call | cdr3_aa
15 | TRBV18 | CANSPTLGQGETQYF
14 | TRBV28 | CAIRPPSAAYEQYF
13 | TRBV20-1 | CRARYTGRWEQYF
15 | TRBV20-1 | CSARSARGGHHELFF
14 | TRBV11-3 | CANSLVGYTDMQYF
15 | TRBV9 | CASSVGGGSSYNEQF
12 | TRBV29-1 | CSVEGGGREQYF
12 | TRBV29-1 | CSVITSAAEQYF
24 | TRBV5-1 | CASSLEETGRFEAGGTTSTDTQYF
13 | TRBV4-1 | CASSIRGDTEAFF
16 | TRBV28 | CASSWGLNPALSPLHF
18 | TRBV11-2 | CASSTTSGRSRSAYEQLF
14 | TRBV6-1 | CASWASGRSDTQYF
15 | TRBV11-2 | CASSSVGGRASEHFF
15 | TRBV11-3 | CASSQQGSGANDLTF
18 | TRBV4-2 | CASSQVGGGSLGANVLTF
15 | TRBV12-3/TRBV12-4 | CANSPLGIWEGIQYF
14 | TRBV20-1 | CSARDALSPDTQYF
14 | TRBV20-1 | CSTRGRQPDQPQHF
15 | TRBV28 | CASSSGGGHTDTQYF
18 | TRBV6-2/TRBV6-3 | CASSSFLAGGWSYNEQFF
13 | TRBV5-5 | CASILVGYGELFF
13 | TRBV5-5 | CASSSADSVGLFF
13 | TRBV11-3 | CATGQLLFYEQYF
16 | TRBV28 | CASSPMGGSVTSPLHF
13 | TRBV10-3 | CAIRPNTSTEAFF
14 | TRBV6-5 | CANSEQGAEETHYF
15 | TRBV6-5 | CASSYMAQSQGQASF
13 | TRBV5-1 | CASSSGGGYEQFF